The clone carrying this T cell receptor (beta chain) occurred a few times. Researchers prepared the TCRbeta library using unique molecular identifiers, the study reports. TCRdb re-called the PCR reads through MiXCR, storing one row per CDR3 protein. The sample contains more than 200,000 distinct CDR3 sequences, about 9.6% of which appear only once. CDR3 size: 15 residues. Germline V gene data show CDR1 as SGHNT and CDR2 as YYREEE (reference sequence). V was clipped by 4 bases and J by 0 bases, with 11 bases between them. The source of the sample is a study of T-cell reconstitution after alpha-beta-depleted transplantation in children.

This TCR was sampled from a human donor who donated a stem cell graft to a child with SCID. Source: PBMCs from the stem cell graft donor, taken from the stem cell graft. This sequence joins TRBV5-4 and TRBJ2-1, with D tentatively TRBD1 (5 bases). This chain's CDR3 is CASSAGHLSYNEQFF. The CDR3 DNA reads as TGTGCCAGCAGCGCCGGACACCTCTCCTACAATGAGCAGTTCTTC.